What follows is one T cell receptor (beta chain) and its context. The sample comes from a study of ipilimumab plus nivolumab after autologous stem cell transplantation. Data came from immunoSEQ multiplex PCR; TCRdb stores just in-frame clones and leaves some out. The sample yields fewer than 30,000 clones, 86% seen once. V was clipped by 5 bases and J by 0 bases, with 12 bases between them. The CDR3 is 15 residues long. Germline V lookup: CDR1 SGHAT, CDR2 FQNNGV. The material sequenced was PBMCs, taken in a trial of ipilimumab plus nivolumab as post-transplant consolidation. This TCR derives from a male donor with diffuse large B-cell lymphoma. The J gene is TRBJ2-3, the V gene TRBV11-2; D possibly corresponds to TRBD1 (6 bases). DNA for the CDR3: TGTGCCAGCAGCCCCGATAGGGGGAGCACAGATACGCAGTATTTT. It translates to CASSPDRGSTDTQYF.